A selection of T cell receptor beta chains follows, all from one sample in a study of cytomegalovirus exposure and HLA in healthy donors. The method was immunoSEQ multiplex PCR; TCRdb's version includes in-frame clones alone and lacks a portion of them. The repertoire holds around 150,000 clones, with roughly 72% as singletons. The source material was PBMCs. The receptors here all came from a middle-aged man in good health and CMV-seronegative. CDR3s include the opening cysteine and the closing phenylalanine or tryptophan. D genes are given only for firm matches. Expanded clones get a size class; other rows say once, few or many, or leave the size out.

length: 19; size: once; V: TRBV10-1; D: TRBD2; J: TRBJ2-5; DNA: TGCGCCAGCAGTGCCGGGACTAGCGGCCTACGGTGGGGTCAAGAGACCCAGTACTTC; CDR3: CASSAGTSGLRWGQETQYF
length: 14; size: once; V: TRBV6-1; D: -; J: TRBJ1-5; DNA: TGTGCCAGCATTGGACTGAGTAGCAATCAGCCCCAGCATTTT; CDR3: CASIGLSSNQPQHF
length: 13; size: -; V: TRBV9; D: -; J: TRBJ1-6; DNA: TGTGCCAGCAGCCCTCGAGAGGGATCACCCCTCCACTTT; CDR3: CASSPREGSPLHF
length: 14; size: few; V: TRBV5-1; D: -; J: TRBJ1-2; DNA: TGCGCCAGCAGCCAAGAGACAGGCTCCTATGGCTACACCTTC; CDR3: CASSQETGSYGYTF
length: 14; size: -; V: TRBV14; D: TRBD1; J: TRBJ1-2; DNA: TGTGCCAGCAGCCCCTGGGACAGCAACTATGGCTACACCTTC; CDR3: CASSPWDSNYGYTF
length: 14; size: -; V: TRBV10-2; D: TRBD2; J: TRBJ2-1; DNA: TGCGCCAGCACCGAGCGGGGTTCCTACAATGAGCAGTTCTTC; CDR3: CASTERGSYNEQFF
length: 15; size: -; V: TRBV10-2; D: TRBD2; J: TRBJ2-7; DNA: TGCGCCAGCAGTGACGGACTAGCGGGAGTGTACGAGCAGTACTTC; CDR3: CASSDGLAGVYEQYF
length: 15; size: -; V: TRBV30; D: TRBD2; J: TRBJ2-7; DNA: TGTGCCTGGGGCCTGGGACTAGCGGGAGTCTACGAGCAGTACTTC; CDR3: CAWGLGLAGVYEQYF
length: 15; size: -; V: TRBV13; D: -; J: TRBJ1-2; DNA: TGTGCCAGCAGCTTAGACGGGGGTCAGGGCTATGGCTACACCTTC; CDR3: CASSLDGGQGYGYTF
length: 15; size: -; V: TRBV6-1; D: TRBD1; J: TRBJ1-4; DNA: TGTGCCAGCAGTTCCAAGGGGGCGACTAATGAAAAACTGTTTTTT; CDR3: CASSSKGATNEKLFF
length: 17; size: once; V: TRBV15; D: TRBD2; J: TRBJ2-3; DNA: TGTGCCACCAGCAGAGACGGGGCGGGGGGTTACACAGATACGCAGTATTTT; CDR3: CATSRDGAGGYTDTQYF
length: 16; size: -; V: TRBV11-2; D: -; J: TRBJ2-7; DNA: TGTGCCAGCAGCGTACTAGGCGGAGCGCTTACCTACGAGCAGTACTTC; CDR3: CASSVLGGALTYEQYF
length: 14; size: few; V: TRBV5-4; D: TRBD1; J: TRBJ2-7; DNA: TGTGCCAGCAGGGAGACAGGGCGGTCTGGCGAGCAGTACTTC; CDR3: CASRETGRSGEQYF
length: 13; size: -; V: TRBV19; D: -; J: TRBJ1-5; DNA: TGTGCCAGTCAAACAGCCAACAATCAGCCCCAGCATTTT; CDR3: CASQTANNQPQHF
length: 14; size: -; V: TRBV6-5; D: TRBD1; J: TRBJ1-4; DNA: TGTGCCAGCAGGGAGCTTTTGACAGGGAAAAAACTGTTTTTT; CDR3: CASRELLTGKKLFF
length: 14; size: -; V: TRBV19; D: TRBD1; J: TRBJ2-4; DNA: TGTGCCAGTAGTACCCAGGGGGCGAAAAACATTCAGTACTTC; CDR3: CASSTQGAKNIQYF
length: 13; size: few; V: TRBV9; D: -; J: TRBJ2-7; DNA: TGTGCCAGCAGCGTTGAGGGAGCCTACGAGCAGTACTTC; CDR3: CASSVEGAYEQYF
length: 15; size: -; V: TRBV28; D: TRBD1; J: TRBJ2-2; DNA: TGTGCCAGCAGATCTCCCAGGGGGCTAGCCGGGGAGCTGTTTTTT; CDR3: CASRSPRGLAGELFF
length: 17; size: -; V: TRBV5-1; D: TRBD2; J: TRBJ2-5; DNA: TGCGCCAGCAGCTTACAGCGGACTAGCGGGAGGGGAGAGACCCAGTACTTC; CDR3: CASSLQRTSGRGETQYF
length: 14; size: -; V: TRBV2; D: -; J: TRBJ2-3; DNA: TGTGCCAGCATAGGCCAGGGCTACACAGATACGCAGTATTTT; CDR3: CASIGQGYTDTQYF
length: 15; size: -; V: TRBV10-1; D: TRBD2; J: TRBJ2-7; DNA: TGCGCCAGCAGTGAGAAGCGGGGGGGCACCTACGAGCAGTACTTC; CDR3: CASSEKRGGTYEQYF
length: 14; size: few; V: TRBV2; D: TRBD1; J: TRBJ2-7; DNA: TGTGCCAGCAGTGACGGGACAGGGGGCTACGAGCAGTACTTC; CDR3: CASSDGTGGYEQYF
length: 14; size: -; V: TRBV5-8; D: -; J: TRBJ1-1; DNA: TGTGCCAGCAGCTTGGACTATGATAACACTGAAGCTTTCTTT; CDR3: CASSLDYDNTEAFF
length: 13; size: -; V: TRBV30; D: -; J: TRBJ2-1; DNA: TGTGCCTGGAGGCCTGGGGCGGGGAATGAGCAGTTCTTC; CDR3: CAWRPGAGNEQFF
length: 14; size: -; V: TRBV30; D: -; J: TRBJ1-4; DNA: TGTGCCTGGAGTTTGGGGCCCAATAATGAAAAACTGTTTTTT; CDR3: CAWSLGPNNEKLFF
length: 14; size: -; V: TRBV14; D: -; J: TRBJ2-1; DNA: TGTGCCAGCAGCCAGGGCAGGGCCTACAATGAGCAGTTCTTC; CDR3: CASSQGRAYNEQFF
length: 17; size: -; V: TRBV5-1; D: TRBD2; J: TRBJ2-3; DNA: TGCGCCAGCAGCCCTTCCCTTAGCGGGAAGAGCACAGATACGCAGTATTTT; CDR3: CASSPSLSGKSTDTQYF
length: 15; size: -; V: TRBV6-5; D: TRBD2; J: TRBJ2-5; DNA: TGTGCCAGCAGGCGACCCGGACTAGCGGGAGAGACCCAGTACTTC; CDR3: CASRRPGLAGETQYF
length: 16; size: few; V: TRBV4-2; D: -; J: TRBJ2-3; DNA: TGTGCCAGCAGCCATGGGGGGGGGCTTCCCACAGATACGCAGTATTTT; CDR3: CASSHGGGLPTDTQYF
length: 15; size: -; V: TRBV7-9; D: -; J: TRBJ2-2; DNA: TGTGCCAGCAGCTTAAGTCGAAGGAGCACCGGGGAGCTGTTTTTT; CDR3: CASSLSRRSTGELFF
length: 13; size: -; V: TRBV5-6; D: -; J: TRBJ2-5; DNA: TGTGCCAGCAGCTTGGCTAGGCAAGAGACCCAGTACTTC; CDR3: CASSLARQETQYF
length: 16; size: -; V: TRBV7-2; D: -; J: TRBJ2-3; DNA: TGTGCCAGCAGCTTAGTGGGGGGGGCGATCACAGATACGCAGTATTTT; CDR3: CASSLVGGAITDTQYF
length: 13; size: -; V: TRBV6-5; D: -; J: TRBJ2-7; DNA: TGTGCCAGCAGTTCCCCGAAGAGCTACGAGCAGTACTTC; CDR3: CASSSPKSYEQYF
length: 15; size: -; V: TRBV9; D: TRBD1; J: TRBJ1-1; DNA: TGTGCCAGCAGTAATACAGGGGATTGGGGCACTGAAGCTTTCTTT; CDR3: CASSNTGDWGTEAFF
length: 14; size: -; V: TRBV5-1; D: TRBD1; J: TRBJ2-7; DNA: TGCGCCAGCAGCTTTGACAGGGGCCCCTACGAGCAGTACTTC; CDR3: CASSFDRGPYEQYF
length: 16; size: once; V: TRBV4-1; D: TRBD2; J: TRBJ2-5; DNA: TGCGCCAGCAGCCCAGTCTTGGGGCGGGGGCAAGAGACCCAGTACTTC; CDR3: CASSPVLGRGQETQYF
length: 12; size: -; V: TRBV30; D: TRBD1; J: TRBJ2-7; DNA: TGTGCCTGGAGTGCGACAGGGACAGTGGCGGACTTC; CDR3: CAWSATGTVADF
length: 15; size: -; V: TRBV6-5; D: -; J: TRBJ2-7; DNA: TGTGCCAGCAGTCCGGATACAGGTTTTGGGTACGAGCAGTACTTC; CDR3: CASSPDTGFGYEQYF
length: 14; size: -; V: TRBV7-9; D: -; J: TRBJ1-2; DNA: TGTGCCAGCAGCTCTGACACCTATGGGTATGGCTACACCTTC; CDR3: CASSSDTYGYGYTF
length: 14; size: -; V: TRBV5-1; D: -; J: TRBJ1-1; DNA: TGCGCCAGCAGCCCGGGACAACCGAACACTGAAGCTTTCTTT; CDR3: CASSPGQPNTEAFF
length: 17; size: -; V: TRBV28; D: TRBD2; J: TRBJ2-5; DNA: TGTGCCAGCAGTCTCCCGGGACTAGCGGGAGGGGGAGAGACCCAGTACTTC; CDR3: CASSLPGLAGGGETQYF
length: 14; size: -; V: TRBV28; D: TRBD1; J: TRBJ2-7; DNA: TGTGCCAGCAATAGCTGGACAGGGTCCTACGAGCAGTACTTC; CDR3: CASNSWTGSYEQYF
length: 13; size: -; V: TRBV19; D: TRBD2; J: TRBJ2-1; DNA: TGTGCCATCTCGACTAGCGGGAACAATGAGCAGTTCTTC; CDR3: CAISTSGNNEQFF
length: 14; size: once; V: TRBV29-1; D: -; J: TRBJ2-5; DNA: TGCAGCGTTAAGGCGTTGCGGTACCAAGAGACCCAGTACTTC; CDR3: CSVKALRYQETQYF